One sample yielded the 18 T cell receptor beta chains listed below, sequenced in a study of blood T cell repertoires in COVID-19. TCRdb keeps only in-frame clones here, not all; method: immunoSEQ multiplex PCR. This repertoire shows a few hundred thousand clones, roughly 90% found once; its top ten account for around 1.2%. Specimen: peripheral blood. These receptors were collected from a middle-aged man with acute or convalescent COVID-19.

The rearrangement links TRBV12-3 or TRBV12-4 to TRBJ2-7; D is possibly TRBD1 (6 bases). V was cut by 6 bases and J by 12 bases, with 15 bases left in between. This CDR3 comprises 11 residues. The CDR3: CASRFQGRVYF. In DNA, the CDR3 is TGTGCCAGCAGGTTTCAGGGGCGGGTGTACTTC.

The chain has TRBV3-1 (or the pseudogene TRBV3-2) and TRBJ2-2; TRBD1 is a possible D gene (6 bases). This CDR3 contains 15 residues. V lost 4 bases to trimming and J lost 7 bases, with 16 bases between them. The germline V gene encodes CDR1 LGHDT and CDR2 YNNKEL (reference sequence). The CDR3: CASSRRQVQNGELFF. In DNA form, the CDR3 reads TGTGCCAGCAGCCGCAGACAGGTACAGAACGGGGAGCTGTTTTTT.

The chain employs TRBV5-5 and TRBJ2-5, with 9 nucleotides matching TRBD1. Trimming took 1 base from V and 1 from J; bases not matched to a gene: 8. Germline V CDR1 and CDR2: SGHKS, YYEKEE (reference sequence). The CDR3 length is 17 residues. The CDR3 loop reads CASSLSYRGHLQETQYF. In nucleotides, the CDR3 is TGTGCCAGCAGCTTGTCCTACAGGGGGCACCTCCAAGAGACCCAGTACTTC.

This chain joins TRBV6-1 and TRBJ2-3, with D tentatively TRBD1 (5 bases). V lost 3 bases and J 0 bases, leaving 13 bases between the germline ends. Germline assignment: CDR1 MNHNS and CDR2 SASEGT. CDR3 length equals 16 residues. The CDR3 loop is CASSEVARTSTDTQYF. CDR3 coding DNA: TGTGCCAGCAGTGAGGTGGCCAGGACAAGCACAGATACGCAGTATTTT.

V gene TRBV7-3 combines with J gene TRBJ1-1; D might be TRBD1 (5 bases). Germline assignment: CDR1 SGHTA and CDR2 FQGTGA. The V and J ends lost 4 bases and 1 base respectively, with 10 bases between them. This CDR3 has 14 residues. In nucleotides, the CDR3 is TGTGCCAGCAGCTCTCTTGGACAGAACACTGAAGCTTTCTTT. This codes for CASSSLGQNTEAFF.

The chain employs TRBV7-3 and TRBJ1-5; 11 nucleotides align to TRBD1. Germline V gene sequence: CDR1 SGHTA, CDR2 FQGTGA. The CDR3 has 16 residues. V was clipped by 5 bases and J by 4 bases; unmatched bases: 7. CDR3 nucleotides: TGTGCCAGCAGCCCATGGACAGGGGGCCTTAATCAGCCCCAGCATTTT. It specifies CASSPWTGGLNQPQHF.

The chain is built from TRBV6-2 or TRBV6-3 and TRBJ2-7; perhaps TRBD1 as D (6 bases). This CDR3 comprises 15 residues. Deletions cut 2 bases from V and 5 bases from J, with 16 bases between. CDR1 and CDR2 from the germline V gene are MNHEY and SVGEGT. This chain's CDR3 is CASSYKQGSPHEQYF. The CDR3 nucleotides are TGTGCCAGCAGTTACAAACAGGGATCACCCCACGAGCAGTACTTC.

The rearrangement uses TRBV4-1 and TRBJ2-7; D is perhaps TRBD2 (6 bases). Per germline, CDR1 MGHRA and CDR2 YSYEKL. V was cut by 4 bases and J by 1 base, with 14 bases left in between. The CDR3 is 15 amino acids. The CDR3 region has the DNA TGCGCCAGCAGCCCAAGGGACTTGAATTCCTACGAGCAGTACTTC. It encodes CASSPRDLNSYEQYF.

The CDR3 nucleotides read TGTGCCAGCTCGCCGCCGGGACAGGGCCCAATAGAGCAGTTCTTC. This encodes CASSPPGQGPIEQFF. J is TRBJ2-1 and V is TRBV18, with TRBD1 identical over 9 bases. Germline loops: CDR1 KGHSH, CDR2 LQKENI. The CDR3 is 15 residues long. The V and J ends lost 6 bases and 10 bases, in that order; junction bases with no gene match: 13.

CDR3 sequence: CASSLGQADHLFF. CDR3 in DNA: TGTGCCAGCAGCTTGGGGCAGGCTGATCACCTGTTTTTT. The rearrangement uses TRBV5-5 and TRBJ1-4, with D unclear. Trimming cost V 0 bases and J 14 bases, with 14 bases left between them. The CDR3 consists of 13 residues. Germline V gene lookup returns CDR1 SGHKS and CDR2 YYEKEE (reference sequence).

This chain uses TRBV6-6 with TRBJ2-5, with TRBD2 matching 11 bases. The J segment lost 5 bases and the V segment lost 6 bases, leaving 11 bases of the junction unmatched. Germline V lookup: CDR1 MNHNY, CDR2 SVGAGI (reference sequence). This CDR3 is 16 amino acids long. The CDR3 is CASSHTSGRPWETQYF. DNA of the CDR3: TGTGCCAGCAGCCATACTAGCGGGAGACCGTGGGAGACCCAGTACTTC.

The chain's CDR3 is CASGRGGNYGYTF. CDR3 nucleotides: TGTGCCAGCGGGAGGGGAGGTAACTATGGCTACACCTTC. V gene TRBV6-5 combines with J gene TRBJ1-2; D is possibly TRBD1 (5 bases). The CDR3 extends over 13 amino acids. V shed 8 bases and J shed 1 base, with 11 bases lying between them. Looked up from germline, CDR1 is MNHEY and CDR2 is SVGAGI.

This clone was seen a few times. The chain uses TRBV6-6 and TRBJ2-2; a possible D gene is TRBD2 (5 bases). CDR3 size: 13 residues. CDR1 and CDR2 (germline): MNHNY, SVGAGI (reference sequence). With 6 bases removed from V and 4 bases from J, the gap between germline ends came to 9 bases. The CDR3: CASRLGSTGELFF. The CDR3 coding sequence is TGTGCCAGCAGACTAGGAAGCACCGGGGAGCTGTTTTTT.

The CDR3 is CASILAGARTGELFF. CDR3 bases: TGTGCCAGTATCTTGGCAGGGGCCAGGACCGGGGAGCTGTTTTTT. V is TRBV19 and J is TRBJ2-2; possible D gene TRBD1, 6 bases. This CDR3 region has 15 residues. Germline assignment: CDR1 LNHDA and CDR2 SQIVND (reference sequence). V was trimmed by 7 bases and J by 5 bases, leaving 17 bases between them.

The table lists this clone with a few counts. The chain combines TRBV28 with TRBJ2-7, with D possibly being TRBD1 (5 bases). Germline assignment: CDR1 MDHEN and CDR2 SYDVKM. V was trimmed by 3 bases and J by 0 bases, leaving 9 bases between them. This CDR3 region has 14 residues. This CDR3 is CASSLYGASYEQYF. CDR3 in DNA: TGTGCCAGCAGTTTGTATGGGGCCTCCTACGAGCAGTACTTC. The full variable domain, with the rest looked up from reference TRBV28 and TRBJ2-7, is DVKVTQSSRYLVKRTGEKVFLECVQDMDHENMFWYRQDPGLGLRLIYFSYDVKMKEKGDIPEGYSVSREKKERFSLILESASTNQTSMYLCASSLYGASYEQYFGPGTRLTVT.

The rearrangement joins TRBV27 to TRBJ1-5; perhaps TRBD1 as D (5 bases). Germline V gives CDR1 MNHEY, CDR2 SMNVEV (reference sequence). The CDR3 sequence is 14 residues long. Trimming shortened V by 3 bases and J by 2 bases, and 8 bases separated the two germline ends. DNA for the CDR3: TGTGCCAGCAGTTTGACAGAGGGCAATCAGCCCCAGCATTTT. It codes for CASSLTEGNQPQHF.

The rearrangement joins TRBV7-9 to TRBJ1-1; TRBD1 matches at 7 bases. CDR1 and CDR2 (germline): SEHNR, FQNEAQ (reference sequence). The CDR3 totals 13 residues. V gave up 1 base and J gave up 8 bases; unmatched junction bases: 4. CDR3 DNA sequence: TGTGCCAGCAGCTTAGGGACAGGCTTCGAAGCTTTCTTT. Its protein product is CASSLGTGFEAFF.

The chain joins TRBV5-8 to TRBJ1-1; D is unresolved. V was shortened by 2 bases and J by 5 bases, with 16 bases between the two germline ends. The V gene's germline CDR1 is SGHTS and CDR2 YDEGEE. The CDR3 sequence is 15 residues long. As DNA, the CDR3 is TGTGCCAGCAGCTTCAGGAGTTTTGGGAGGACTGAAGCTTTCTTT. Translated, it gives CASSFRSFGRTEAFF.